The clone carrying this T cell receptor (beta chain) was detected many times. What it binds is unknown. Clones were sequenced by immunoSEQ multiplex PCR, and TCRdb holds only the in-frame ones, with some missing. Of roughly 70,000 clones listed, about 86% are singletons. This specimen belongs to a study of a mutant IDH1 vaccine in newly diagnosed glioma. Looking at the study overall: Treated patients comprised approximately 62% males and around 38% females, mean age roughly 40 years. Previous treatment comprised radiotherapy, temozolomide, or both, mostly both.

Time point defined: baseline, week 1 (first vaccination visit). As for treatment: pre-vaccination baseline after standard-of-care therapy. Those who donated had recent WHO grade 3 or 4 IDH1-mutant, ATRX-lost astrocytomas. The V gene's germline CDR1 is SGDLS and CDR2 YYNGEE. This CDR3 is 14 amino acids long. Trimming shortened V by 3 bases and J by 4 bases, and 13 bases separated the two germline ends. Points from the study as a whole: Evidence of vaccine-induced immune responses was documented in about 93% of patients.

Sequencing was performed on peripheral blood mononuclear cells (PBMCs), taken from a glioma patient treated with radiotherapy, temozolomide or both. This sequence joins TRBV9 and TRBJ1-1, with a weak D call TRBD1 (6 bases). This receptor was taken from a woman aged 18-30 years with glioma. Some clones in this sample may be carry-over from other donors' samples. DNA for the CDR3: TGTGCCAGCAGCGAGAGGGGGTGGAGCACTGAAGCTTTCTTT. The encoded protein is CASSERGWSTEAFF.